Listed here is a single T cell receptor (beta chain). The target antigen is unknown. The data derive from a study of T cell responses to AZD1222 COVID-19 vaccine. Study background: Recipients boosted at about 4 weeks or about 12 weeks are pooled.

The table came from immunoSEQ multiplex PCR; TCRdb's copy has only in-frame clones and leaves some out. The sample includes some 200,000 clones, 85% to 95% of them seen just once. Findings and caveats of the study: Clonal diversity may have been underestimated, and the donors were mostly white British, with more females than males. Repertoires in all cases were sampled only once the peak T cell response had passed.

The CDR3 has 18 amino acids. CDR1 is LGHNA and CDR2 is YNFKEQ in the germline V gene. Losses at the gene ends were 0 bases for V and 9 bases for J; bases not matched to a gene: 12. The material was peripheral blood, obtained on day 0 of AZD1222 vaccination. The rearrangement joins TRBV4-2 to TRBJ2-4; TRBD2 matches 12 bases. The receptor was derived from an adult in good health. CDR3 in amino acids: CASSQDTGGTSGSGIQYF. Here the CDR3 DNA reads TGTGCCAGCAGCCAAGATACGGGGGGGACTAGCGGGTCTGGCATTCAGTACTTC.